This entry lists 2 T cell receptor beta chains sequenced from one sample in a study of T cells expressing NK-cell markers. From its re-call of the 5' RACE reads, TCRdb lists each CDR3 protein once, without DNA. This specimen shows more than 120,000 distinct CDR3 sequences; the ten leading clones hold approximately 12%. The source material was blood T cells: a sorted CD56 or NKG2C T cell subset, CD4+ or CD8+ T cells, or bulk PBMC T cells (not recorded which). These receptors came from a young man in good health.

The rearrangement joins TRBV27 to TRBJ2-3; the D call from TCRdb, TRBD2, cannot be confirmed without DNA. The CDR3 sequence is 15 residues long. The germline CDR1 and CDR2 sequences are MNHEY and SMNVEV (reference sequence). This chain's CDR3 is CASRGGVAPTDTQYF.

The chain couples TRBV7-9 to TRBJ2-1. The CDR3 runs 15 residues. The germline gives CDR1 SEHNR, CDR2 FQNEAQ (reference sequence). CDR3: CASSSRLKPYNEQFF.